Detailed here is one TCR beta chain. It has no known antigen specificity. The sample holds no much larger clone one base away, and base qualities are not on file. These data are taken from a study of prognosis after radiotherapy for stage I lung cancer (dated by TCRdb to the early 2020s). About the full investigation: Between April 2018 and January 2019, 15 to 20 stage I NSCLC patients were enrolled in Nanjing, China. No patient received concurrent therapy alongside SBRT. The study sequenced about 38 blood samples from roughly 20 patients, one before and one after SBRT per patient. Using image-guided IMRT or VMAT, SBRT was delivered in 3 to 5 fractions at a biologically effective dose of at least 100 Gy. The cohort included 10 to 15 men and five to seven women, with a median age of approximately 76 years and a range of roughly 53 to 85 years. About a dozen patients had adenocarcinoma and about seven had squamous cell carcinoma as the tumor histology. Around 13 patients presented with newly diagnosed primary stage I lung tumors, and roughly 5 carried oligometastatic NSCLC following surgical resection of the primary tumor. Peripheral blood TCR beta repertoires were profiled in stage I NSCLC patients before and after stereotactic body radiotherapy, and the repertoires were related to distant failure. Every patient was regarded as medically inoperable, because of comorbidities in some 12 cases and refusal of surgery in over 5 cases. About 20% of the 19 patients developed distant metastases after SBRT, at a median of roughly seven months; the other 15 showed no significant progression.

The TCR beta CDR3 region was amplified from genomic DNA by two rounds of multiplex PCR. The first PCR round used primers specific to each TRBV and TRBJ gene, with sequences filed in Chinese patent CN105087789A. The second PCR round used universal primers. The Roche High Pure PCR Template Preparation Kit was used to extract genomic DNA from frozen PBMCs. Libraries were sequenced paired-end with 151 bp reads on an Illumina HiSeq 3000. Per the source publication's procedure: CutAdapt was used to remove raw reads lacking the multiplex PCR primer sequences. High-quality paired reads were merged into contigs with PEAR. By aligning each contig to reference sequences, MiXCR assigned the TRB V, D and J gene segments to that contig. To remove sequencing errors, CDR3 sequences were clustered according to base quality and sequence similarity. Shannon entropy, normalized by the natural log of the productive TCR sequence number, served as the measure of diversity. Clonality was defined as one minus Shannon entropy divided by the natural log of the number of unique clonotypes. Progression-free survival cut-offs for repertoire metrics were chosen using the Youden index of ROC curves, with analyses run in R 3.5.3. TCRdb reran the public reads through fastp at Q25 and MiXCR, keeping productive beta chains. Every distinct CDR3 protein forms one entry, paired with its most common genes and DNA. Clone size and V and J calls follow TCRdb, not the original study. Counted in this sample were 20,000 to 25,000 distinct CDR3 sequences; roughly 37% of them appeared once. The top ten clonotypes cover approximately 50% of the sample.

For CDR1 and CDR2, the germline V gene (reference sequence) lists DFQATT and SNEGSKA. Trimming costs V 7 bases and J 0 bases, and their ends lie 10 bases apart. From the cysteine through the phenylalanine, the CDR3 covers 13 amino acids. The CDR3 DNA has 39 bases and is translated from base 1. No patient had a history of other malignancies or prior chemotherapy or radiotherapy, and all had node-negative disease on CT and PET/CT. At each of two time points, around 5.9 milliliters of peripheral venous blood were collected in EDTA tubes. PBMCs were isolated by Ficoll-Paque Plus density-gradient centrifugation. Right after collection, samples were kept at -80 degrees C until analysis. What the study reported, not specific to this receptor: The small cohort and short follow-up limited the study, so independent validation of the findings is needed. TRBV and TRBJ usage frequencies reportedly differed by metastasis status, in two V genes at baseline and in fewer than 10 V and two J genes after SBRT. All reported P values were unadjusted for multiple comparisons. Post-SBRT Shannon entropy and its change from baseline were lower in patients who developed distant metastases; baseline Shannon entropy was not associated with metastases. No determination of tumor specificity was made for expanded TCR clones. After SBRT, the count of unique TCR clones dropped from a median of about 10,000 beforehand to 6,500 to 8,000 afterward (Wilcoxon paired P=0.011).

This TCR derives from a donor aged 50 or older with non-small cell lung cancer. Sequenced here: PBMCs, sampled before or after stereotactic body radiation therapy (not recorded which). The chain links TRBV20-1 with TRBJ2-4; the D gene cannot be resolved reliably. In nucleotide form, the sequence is TGCAGTGTTCCTTCACTAGCCAAAAACATTCAGTACTTC. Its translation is CSVPSLAKNIQYF.